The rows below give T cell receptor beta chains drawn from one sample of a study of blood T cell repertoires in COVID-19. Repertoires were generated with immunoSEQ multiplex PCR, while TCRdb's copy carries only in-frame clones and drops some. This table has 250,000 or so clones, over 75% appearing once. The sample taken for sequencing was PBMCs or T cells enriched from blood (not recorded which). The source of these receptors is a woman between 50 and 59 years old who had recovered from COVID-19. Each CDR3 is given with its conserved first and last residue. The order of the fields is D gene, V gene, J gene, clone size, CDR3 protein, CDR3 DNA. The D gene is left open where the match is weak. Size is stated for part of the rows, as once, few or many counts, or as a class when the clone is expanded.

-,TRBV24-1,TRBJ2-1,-,CATSDPPREGQFF,TGTGCCACCAGTGACCCTCCCAGAGAGGGTCAGTTCTTC
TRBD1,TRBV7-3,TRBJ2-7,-,CASSPGQGPQYF,TGTGCCAGCAGCCCGGGACAGGGGCCGCAGTACTTC
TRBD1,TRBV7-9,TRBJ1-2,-,CASSWGQGNGYTF,TGTGCCAGCAGCTGGGGACAGGGGAATGGCTACACCTTC
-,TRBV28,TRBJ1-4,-,CASSSGTWREKLFF,TGTGCCAGCAGTTCAGGAACCTGGAGGGAAAAACTGTTTTTT
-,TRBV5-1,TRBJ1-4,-,CASSFGGGRDEKLFF,TGCGCCAGCAGCTTTGGAGGAGGAAGAGATGAAAAACTGTTTTTT
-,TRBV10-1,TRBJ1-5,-,CASYPGRQGGRQPQHF,TGCGCCAGCTATCCAGGGAGGCAGGGCGGAAGGCAGCCCCAGCATTTT
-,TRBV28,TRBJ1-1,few,CASSFPRDTEAFF,TGTGCCAGCAGTTTTCCCAGGGACACTGAAGCTTTCTTT
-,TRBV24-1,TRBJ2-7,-,CATSDGHRYEQYF,TGTGCCACCAGTGATGGGCACAGATACGAGCAGTACTTC
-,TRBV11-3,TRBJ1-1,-,CASSKENTEAFF,TGTGCCAGTTCTAAAGAAAACACTGAAGCTTTCTTT
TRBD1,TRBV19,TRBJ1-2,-,CASCSDRVDYGYTF,TGTGCCAGTTGCTCTGACAGGGTTGACTATGGCTACACCTTC
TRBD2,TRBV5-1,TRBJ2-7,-,CASSGTSGSREQYF,TGCGCCAGCAGCGGGACTAGCGGGAGTCGAGAGCAGTACTTC
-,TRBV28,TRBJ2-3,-,CASGPGGGSTDTQYF,TGTGCCAGCGGGCCAGGCGGGGGCAGCACAGATACGCAGTATTTT
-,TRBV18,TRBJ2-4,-,CASSPGAWEAKNIQYF,TGTGCCAGCTCACCGGGGGCCTGGGAGGCCAAAAACATTCAGTACTTC
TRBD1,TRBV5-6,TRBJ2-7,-,CASSFGTGDEQYF,TGTGCCAGCAGCTTCGGGACAGGGGACGAGCAGTACTTC
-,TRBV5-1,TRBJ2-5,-,CASSLVAGMEETQYF,TGCGCCAGCAGCTTGGTGGCAGGGATGGAAGAGACCCAGTACTTC
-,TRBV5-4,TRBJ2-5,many,CASSYWDRREETQYF,TGTGCCAGCAGTTATTGGGACAGGCGGGAGGAGACCCAGTACTTC
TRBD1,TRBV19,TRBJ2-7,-,CASSIGGGEYEQYF,TGTGCCAGTAGTATAGGAGGGGGCGAGTACGAGCAGTACTTC
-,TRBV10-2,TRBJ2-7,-,CASSLVRYEQYF,TGCGCCAGCAGCCTCGTGCGGTACGAGCAGTACTTC
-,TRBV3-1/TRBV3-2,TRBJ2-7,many,CASSPRREGRIIYEQYF,TGTGCCAGCAGCCCTCGCCGGGAAGGGCGGATCATTTACGAGCAGTACTTC
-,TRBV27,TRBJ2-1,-,CASSLRTYNEQFF,TGTGCCAGCAGTTTACGCACTTACAATGAGCAGTTCTTC